The rows below give T cell receptor beta chains drawn from one sample of a study of shared T cell receptors in the human thymus. The method was immunoSEQ multiplex PCR; TCRdb's version includes in-frame clones alone and lacks a portion of them. Of 55,000 to 75,000 clones listed, 90% to 95% were seen once; the top ten hold around 0.03%. Sequencing used thymocytes. The receptors were sampled from a human donor. The CDR3 runs from the conserved cysteine through the conserved F or W. D genes are given only for firm matches. Not every row has a clone size; where given, it reads once, few, many or a size class.

DNA | CDR3 | length | size | V | D | J
TGTGCCGGCGGGATTGGTAATCAGCCCCAGCATTTT | CAGGIGNQPQHF | 12 | - | TRBV2 | - | TRBJ1-5
TGTGCCAGCAGCTTAGCCCGGGGGGGGCCCGGGACCCAGTACTTC | CASSLARGGPGTQYF | 15 | once | TRBV7-6 | TRBD2 | TRBJ2-5
TGTGCCAGCACCTCAGAAACAGGGGGAAACACCATATATTTT | CASTSETGGNTIYF | 14 | - | TRBV11-2 | - | TRBJ1-3
TGTGCCCCAGGGCCCCTATCCTACGAGCAGTACTTC | CAPGPLSYEQYF | 12 | - | TRBV2 | - | TRBJ2-7
TGTGCCAGCAGCAATGGCACTAGCAAACTCGCGAACACCGGGGAGCTGTTTTTT | CASSNGTSKLANTGELFF | 18 | - | TRBV21-1 | - | TRBJ2-2
TGTGCCAGCAGCTTTCAACAAACTAGCGGGGGGATATTCCAAGAGACCCAGTACTTC | CASSFQQTSGGIFQETQYF | 19 | once | TRBV11-2 | TRBD2 | TRBJ2-5
TGCGCCAGCAGCCCCAAAGCCGGGACAGGGGGCCTAGGTGGAAACACCATATATTTT | CASSPKAGTGGLGGNTIYF | 19 | - | TRBV5-1 | TRBD1 | TRBJ1-3
TGTGCCAGTAGTCCTGGGACAGGGTATGGCTACACCTTC | CASSPGTGYGYTF | 13 | few | TRBV19 | TRBD1 | TRBJ1-2
TGTGCCAGCAGTTTACGGGCCCCAGGGTATAATTCACCCCTCCACTTT | CASSLRAPGYNSPLHF | 16 | - | TRBV27 | - | TRBJ1-6
TGTGCCAGCAGCTCACTCAATAGGAGTGGAAACACCATATATTTT | CASSSLNRSGNTIYF | 15 | - | TRBV11-1 | - | TRBJ1-3
TGTGCCAGCAGTGGGTATCTCGATGAGCAGTTCTTC | CASSGYLDEQFF | 12 | - | TRBV25-1 | - | TRBJ2-1
TGTGCCAGCAGCTCCCGGAATCCCCTAGCGGGGGGGCGCAATGAGCAGTTCTTC | CASSSRNPLAGGRNEQFF | 18 | - | TRBV11-3 | TRBD2 | TRBJ2-1
TGTGCCAGCAGTTCCGACAGGGGCGAGACCCAGTACTTC | CASSSDRGETQYF | 13 | once | TRBV6-5 | TRBD1 | TRBJ2-5
TGTGCCAGCAGTGAAGCGGGGATTGGCGGATACAATGAGCAGTTCTTC | CASSEAGIGGYNEQFF | 16 | once | TRBV6-1 | - | TRBJ2-1
TGCGCCAGCAGTCATCTGGCAGGGCTTTACTATACTGGAAACACCATATATTTT | CASSHLAGLYYTGNTIYF | 18 | - | TRBV23-1 | - | TRBJ1-3
TGTGCCAGCAGCCCTCGACCCCTTAGGGGGTTCGAGACAGGTACAGTCTATGGCTACACCTTC | CASSPRPLRGFETGTVYGYTF | 21 | - | TRBV7-6 | - | TRBJ1-2
TGTGCCAGCAGTGAAGGGGTAGGGAAAACAGATACGCAGTATTTT | CASSEGVGKTDTQYF | 15 | - | TRBV6-1 | - | TRBJ2-3
TGCGCCAGCAGCCAAGTGGCTTCATATAATTCACCCCTCCACTTT | CASSQVASYNSPLHF | 15 | - | TRBV4-3 | - | TRBJ1-6
TGTGCCAGCAGCCCGGGGGGGCGACCAGGGCCCAACTATGGCTACACCTTC | CASSPGGRPGPNYGYTF | 17 | - | TRBV9 | - | TRBJ1-2
TGCGCCAGCAGCCCTAACTCCTCCGGACACACTCATAGCAATCAGCCCCAGCATTTT | CASSPNSSGHTHSNQPQHF | 19 | - | TRBV4-1 | - | TRBJ1-5
TGTGCCAGCAGCTTAGTATCGCACTATGGCTACACCTTC | CASSLVSHYGYTF | 13 | - | TRBV7-9 | - | TRBJ1-2
TGTGCCAGCAGCGTAGACCCGAATGAGCAGTTCTTC | CASSVDPNEQFF | 12 | - | TRBV9 | - | TRBJ2-1
TGTGCCAGCAGCCCATTAGCGGGGGGGACCACAGATACGCAGTATTTT | CASSPLAGGTTDTQYF | 16 | - | TRBV9 | TRBD2 | TRBJ2-3
TGCGCCAGCAGCCCGGGCGGGAGCGGGGGGGCAAATGAGCAGTTCTTC | CASSPGGSGGANEQFF | 16 | - | TRBV5-1 | TRBD2 | TRBJ2-1
TGTGCCAGCAGCCTTAGCGGGGGGGCGGGAGATACGCAGTATTTT | CASSLSGGAGDTQYF | 15 | - | TRBV7-2 | TRBD2 | TRBJ2-3
TGTGCCAGCAGCGTAGGAGCCGGGACTAGGCATCCAGATACGCAGTATTTT | CASSVGAGTRHPDTQYF | 17 | few | TRBV9 | TRBD2 | TRBJ2-3
TGTGCCAGCAGCTTAAGGAGGGGTCCTCTTGAAAAACTGTTTTTT | CASSLRRGPLEKLFF | 15 | - | TRBV7-9 | - | TRBJ1-4
TGTGCCAGCAGCTCCCCGACAGGGCGCTCCTACGAGCAGTACTTC | CASSSPTGRSYEQYF | 15 | - | TRBV11-2 | TRBD1 | TRBJ2-7
TGTGCCAGCAGTTTATCGGACAGGGGGAGGGGTTACACCGGGGAGCTGTTTTTT | CASSLSDRGRGYTGELFF | 18 | - | TRBV27 | TRBD1 | TRBJ2-2
TGTGCCAGCAGTTACGACCGCGGCAGGGGGCATTCACCCCTCCACTTT | CASSYDRGRGHSPLHF | 16 | - | TRBV6-5 | TRBD1 | TRBJ1-6
TGTGCCAGCACCTCACAGGACCGAAACTCCGGGGAGCTGTTTTTT | CASTSQDRNSGELFF | 15 | - | TRBV2 | - | TRBJ2-2
TGCGCCAGCAGCCGCCTCCGGGAGACACCCCTCCACTTT | CASSRLRETPLHF | 13 | - | TRBV4-3 | - | TRBJ1-6
TGTGCCAGCAGCCAATTTGGGGGGAGGGAGACGAACACTGAAGCTTTCTTT | CASSQFGGRETNTEAFF | 17 | - | TRBV14 | - | TRBJ1-1
TGTGCCAGCAGTACGCGGGGGGGTGTAATCGCAGATACGCAGTATTTT | CASSTRGGVIADTQYF | 16 | - | TRBV27 | TRBD2 | TRBJ2-3
TGTGCCAGCAGTGACTCCGATAGCGGGACTGAAGCTTTCTTT | CASSDSDSGTEAFF | 14 | - | TRBV6-4 | - | TRBJ1-1
TGTGCCGGAAGGCCGGGTCTTTACTACGAGCAGTACTTC | CAGRPGLYYEQYF | 13 | - | TRBV2 | - | TRBJ2-7
TGCGCCAGCAGCCGACTGAAGGGGATTATACGGGGGGACAATCAGCCCCAGCATTTT | CASSRLKGIIRGDNQPQHF | 19 | - | TRBV4-1 | - | TRBJ1-5
TGCGCCAGCAGCCAAGATAGAGTCCAGAACACTGAAGCTTTCTTT | CASSQDRVQNTEAFF | 15 | - | TRBV4-3 | - | TRBJ1-1
TGTGCCAGCAGTCCCCTCCCCGGGACAGGTTCTTGGGAGCAGTACTTC | CASSPLPGTGSWEQYF | 16 | - | TRBV2 | TRBD1 | TRBJ2-7
TGTGCCAGCAGCTTAGTTGGTGAAAAACTGTTTTTT | CASSLVGEKLFF | 12 | - | TRBV11-2 | - | TRBJ1-4
TGTGCCAGCACCCCAACGAAACAGGGGGTTGGTAGAACCGGGGAGCTGTTTTTT | CASTPTKQGVGRTGELFF | 18 | - | TRBV27 | TRBD1 | TRBJ2-2
TGTGCCACCAGCACCACAAATCCGGGCGTCTACGAGCAGTACTTC | CATSTTNPGVYEQYF | 15 | - | TRBV15 | - | TRBJ2-7
TGTGCCAGCAGCGGGGGAGGAAGGGCCTACGAGCAGTACTTC | CASSGGGRAYEQYF | 14 | - | TRBV6-5 | - | TRBJ2-7
TGTGCCAGCAGTGAAGTCTGGGCAGGGCTCGCCGCCCCGCGTCAGTACGAGCAGTACTTC | CASSEVWAGLAAPRQYEQYF | 20 | - | TRBV6-1 | - | TRBJ2-7
TGTGCCAGCAGCTTATCCAGGGAAAGCGACGAGCAGTACTTC | CASSLSRESDEQYF | 14 | - | TRBV13 | - | TRBJ2-7